The 25 T cell receptor beta chains given below trace back to one sample, sequenced in a study of blood T cell repertoires in COVID-19. Assay used: immunoSEQ multiplex PCR; TCRdb lists only in-frame clones, some missing. This table has about 73,000 clones, about 88% appearing once. The sample comprised peripheral blood. These receptors were collected from an elderly man with acute or convalescent COVID-19.

This chain joins TRBV7-6 and TRBJ1-1, with D maybe TRBD1 (6 bases). Germline V gene lookup returns CDR1 SGHVS and CDR2 FNYEAQ. The CDR3 is 15 amino acids. V was shortened by 6 bases and J by 0 bases, with 14 bases between the two germline ends. The CDR3 spells CASSHGQGMNTEAFF. CDR3 coding DNA: TGTGCCAGCAGTCACGGGCAGGGGATGAACACTGAAGCTTTCTTT.

On this clone: Other DNA sequences in this specimen translate into the identical CDR3. J is TRBJ1-2 and V is TRBV19, with TRBD1 identical over 9 bases. V lost 6 bases to trimming and J lost 5 bases; unmatched junction nucleotides: 4. In germline, CDR1 is LNHDA, CDR2 SQIVND (reference sequence). The length of the CDR3 is 13 residues. This CDR3 reads CASSPGQGYGYTF. The CDR3 DNA reads TGTGCCAGTAGCCCGGGACAGGGATATGGCTACACCTTC.

The chain has TRBV18 and TRBJ2-1; the match to TRBD2 covers 10 bases. Per germline, CDR1 KGHSH and CDR2 LQKENI. The CDR3 length is 15 residues. J was trimmed by 3 bases and V by 4 bases; bases with no gene match: 3. CDR3: CASSLSGGIYNEQFF. CDR3 nucleotide sequence: TGTGCCAGCTCACTTAGCGGGGGGATCTACAATGAGCAGTTCTTC.

CDR3 loop: CASSLWVGGGSSNQPQHF. CDR3 nucleotides: TGTGCCAGCAGCTTGTGGGTCGGAGGGGGCTCCTCCAATCAGCCCCAGCATTTT. V gene TRBV5-6 combines with J gene TRBJ1-5; TRBD1 agrees at 7 bases. This CDR3 has 18 residues. V lost 1 base to trimming and J lost 3 bases; unmatched junction nucleotides: 13. Germline values: CDR1 SGHDT, CDR2 YYEEEE.

The rearrangement joins TRBV12-3 or TRBV12-4 to TRBJ2-7; the match to TRBD2 covers 7 bases. V lost 6 bases and J lost 6; bases outside the gene matches: 8. The CDR3 spans 13 residues. The CDR3 DNA reads TGTGCCAGCAGCCTCAAGGGAGGGGCCGAGCAGTACTTC. The encoded protein is CASSLKGGAEQYF.

This clone appeared once. Additional DNA sequences in this sample encode the identical CDR3. The chain combines TRBV19 with TRBJ1-5, with D possibly matching TRBD1 (6 bases). The germline CDR1 and CDR2 sequences are LNHDA and SQIVND (reference sequence). The CDR3 spans 14 residues. V lost 3 bases and J lost 1, with 7 bases in between. The CDR3 spells CASSIQGSNQPQHF. CDR3 DNA: TGTGCCAGTAGTATCCAGGGGAGCAATCAGCCCCAGCATTTT. Together with reference TRBV19 and TRBJ1-5, the CDR3 gives the full variable domain: DGGITQSPKYLFRKEGQNVTLSCEQNLNHDAMYWYRQDPGQGLRLIYYSQIVNDFQKGDIAEGYSVSREKKESFPLTVTSAQKNPTAFYLCASSIQGSNQPQHFGDGTRLSIL.

Only one count was recorded for this clone. This sequence joins TRBV5-6 and TRBJ2-1; 7 bases fit TRBD1. CDR3 length: 13 amino acids. Germline V lookup: CDR1 SGHDT, CDR2 YYEEEE. V trimming: 3 bases; J trimming: 6 bases; junction bases outside the gene matches: 3. DNA of the CDR3: TGTGCCAGCAGCTCCGGGACAGTCAATGAGCAGTTCTTC. Its translation is CASSSGTVNEQFF. The whole variable domain, remainder taken from reference TRBV5-6 and TRBJ2-1, is DAGVTQSPTHLIKTRGQQVTLRCSPKSGHDTVSWYQQALGQGPQFIFQYYEEEERQRGNFPDRFSGHQFPNYSSELNVNALLLGDSALYLCASSSGTVNEQFFGPGTRLTVL.

Here the CDR3 reads CASSPGHVRGGYTF. The CDR3 DNA sequence: TGTGCCAGCTCACCAGGACACGTTAGAGGAGGCTACACCTTC. The J gene is TRBJ1-2, the V gene TRBV18; D is perhaps TRBD1 (5 bases). The CDR3 contains 14 residues. V shed 2 bases and J shed 8 bases, with 15 bases lying between them. Germline lookup yields CDR1 KGHSH and CDR2 LQKENI.

The J gene is TRBJ1-1, the V gene TRBV7-2; 8 bases line up with TRBD1. This CDR3 has 15 residues. J gave up 2 bases and V 4 bases, and 6 bases lay outside the gene matches. Germline V gene data show CDR1 as SGHTA and CDR2 as FQGNSA. Here the CDR3 DNA reads TGTGCCAGCAGCTCTACAGGGGGGGTTAACACTGAAGCTTTCTTT. Amino acid sequence: CASSSTGGVNTEAFF.

V gene TRBV18 combines with J gene TRBJ2-7; 10 bases are a match to TRBD1. V shed 6 bases and J 4 bases; nucleotides not matched to a gene: 12. The CDR3 contains 16 residues. The germline CDR1 and CDR2 sequences are KGHSH and LQKENI. The CDR3 bases are TGTGCCAGCTCCCAATCTAGACAGGGGGCAACTTACGAGCAGTACTTC. Its translation is CASSQSRQGATYEQYF.

In nucleotides, the CDR3 is TGTGCCAGCAGCTGGACTAGCGGGGTCCAAGAGACCCAGTACTTC. Its protein is CASSWTSGVQETQYF. This chain connects TRBV5-8 to TRBJ2-5; 12 positions agree with TRBD2. This CDR3 region has 15 residues. CDR1 is SGHTS and CDR2 is YDEGEE in the germline V gene. V lost 3 bases and J lost 1; bases outside the gene matches: 1.

The chain combines TRBV15 with TRBJ2-5, with a tentative D call TRBD1 (7 bases). Germline V lookup: CDR1 LNHNV, CDR2 YYDKDF (reference sequence). The CDR3 length is 15 residues. V was clipped by 4 bases and J by 5 bases, with 17 bases between them. The CDR3 coding sequence is TGTGCCACCAGCACATATAACAGGGGAGGTGAGACCCAGTACTTC. This translates into CATSTYNRGGETQYF.

This clone was detected a few times. The CDR3 DNA is TGTGCCAGCAGCTATCGGACAGGGGAAGGCTACACCTTC. Protein sequence: CASSYRTGEGYTF. The genes are TRBV6-5 and TRBJ1-2; 9 nucleotides align to TRBD1. J was trimmed by 8 bases and V by 6 bases; bases with no gene match: 7. The CDR3 runs to 13 residues. CDR1 is MNHEY and CDR2 is SVGAGI in the germline V gene.

The chain carries TRBV28 and TRBJ2-5, with 10 bases identical to TRBD2. Germline assignment: CDR1 MDHEN and CDR2 SYDVKM. V dropped 4 bases and J dropped 5; count of bases not matched to a gene: 7. CDR3 length: 15 amino acids. This chain's CDR3 is CASSSAGGSPETQYF. The CDR3 DNA reads as TGTGCCAGCAGTTCAGCGGGAGGGTCCCCTGAGACCCAGTACTTC.

The chain is built from TRBV3-1 (or the pseudogene TRBV3-2) and TRBJ2-6, with a possible D match to TRBD1 (5 bases). With 0 bases removed from V and 4 bases from J, the gap between germline ends came to 10 bases. CDR1 is LGHDT, CDR2 YNNKEL, per germline (reference sequence). CDR3 size: 16 residues. The CDR3 nucleotides read TGTGCCAGCAGCCAAGATCAGGGAACGGGGGCCAACGTCCTGACTTTC. Its translation: CASSQDQGTGANVLTF.

This clone was recorded once. This chain connects TRBV7-9 to TRBJ1-1; no definite D call. Trimming cost V 4 bases and J 0 bases, with 3 bases left between them. Germline CDR1 is SEHNR and CDR2 is FQNEAQ (reference sequence). The CDR3 runs to 12 residues. DNA of the CDR3: TGTGCCAGCAGCTCCATGAACACTGAAGCTTTCTTT. It codes for CASSSMNTEAFF. Using reference TRBV7-9 and TRBJ1-1 for the parts outside the CDR3, the full variable domain is DTGVSQNPRHKITKRGQNVTFRCDPISEHNRLYWYRQTLGQGPEFLTYFQNEAQLEKSRLLSDRFSAERPKGSFSTLEIQRTEQGDSAMYLCASSSMNTEAFFGQGTRLTVV.

The chain has TRBV6-4 and TRBJ1-2; possible D gene TRBD1, 5 bases. Germline V lookup: CDR1 MRHNA, CDR2 SNTAGT. The V end lost 2 bases, the J end lost 2 bases, and 12 bases lay between the germline ends. This CDR3 is 15 amino acids long. CDR3 sequence: CASSDGQGKNYGYTF. The DNA of the CDR3 is TGTGCCAGCAGTGACGGGCAGGGCAAGAACTATGGCTACACCTTC.

The chain joins TRBV5-8 to TRBJ2-1, with 14 bases matching TRBD2. Germline CDR1 reads SGHTS; CDR2 reads YDEGEE. V was clipped by 3 bases and J by 9 bases; unmatched bases: 8. The CDR3 runs 16 residues. The CDR3: CASSSGLAGEGSEQFF. The CDR3 DNA reads TGTGCCAGCAGCTCGGGACTAGCGGGAGAAGGGAGTGAGCAGTTCTTC.

The gene calls are TRBV25-1 and TRBJ2-1, with 7 bases fitting TRBD2. The CDR3 runs 16 residues. V was clipped by 1 base and J by 0 bases; unmatched bases: 3. From germline, CDR1 is MGHDK and CDR2 SYGVNS. For the CDR3, the DNA is TGTGCCAGCAGTGAATGGGGCGGGAGCTCCTACAATGAGCAGTTCTTC. This translates into CASSEWGGSSYNEQFF.

The chain recombines TRBV19 with TRBJ1-1; 9 bases line up with TRBD1. The CDR3 length is 17 residues. Looked up from germline, CDR1 is LNHDA and CDR2 is SQIVND (reference sequence). The trim removed 2 bases at V and 5 bases at J, leaving 12 bases unmatched. CDR3 protein: CASSIRGTGIERTEAFF. The CDR3 region has the DNA TGTGCCAGTAGTATAAGGGGGACAGGGATAGAGAGAACTGAAGCTTTCTTT.

This chain uses TRBV27 with TRBJ1-2, with 7 bases aligning to TRBD1. Germline V gene lookup returns CDR1 MNHEY and CDR2 SMNVEV (reference sequence). V lost 0 bases to trimming and J lost 4 bases; unmatched junction nucleotides: 2. The CDR3 extends over 14 amino acids. The CDR3 loop reads CASSLSGTAYGYTF. The CDR3 coding sequence is TGTGCCAGCAGTTTATCGGGGACAGCCTATGGCTACACCTTC.

This CDR3 is CASGTGSGNTIYF. DNA for the CDR3: TGTGCCAGCGGGACAGGGTCTGGAAACACCATATATTTT. The chain couples TRBV7-8 to TRBJ1-3; TRBD1 matches 9 bases. V lost 8 bases and J lost 1; bases outside the gene matches: 0. This CDR3 has 13 amino acids. Per germline, CDR1 SGHVS and CDR2 FQNEAQ.

This clone was seen a single time. The chain recombines TRBV5-1 with TRBJ1-6; 9 nucleotides match TRBD1. J gave up 7 bases and V 4 bases, and 6 bases lay outside the gene matches. This CDR3 is 15 amino acids long. Germline lookup yields CDR1 SGHRS and CDR2 YFSETQ. The CDR3 loop reads CASSRRDRENSPLHF. The CDR3 nucleotides are TGCGCCAGCAGCCGCCGGGACAGGGAGAATTCACCCCTCCACTTT. The full variable domain, in which reference TRBV5-1 and TRBJ1-6 provide the parts outside the CDR3, is KAGVTQTPRYLIKTRGQQVTLSCSPISGHRSVSWYQQTPGQGLQFLFEYFSETQRNKGNFPGRFSGRQFSNSRSEMNVSTLELGDSALYLCASSRRDRENSPLHFGNGTRLTVT.

The rearrangement uses TRBV19 and TRBJ1-1; D remains unclear. The ends were cut back, 7 bases at V and 9 bases at J, with 18 bases in the middle. The CDR3 loop spans 13 amino acids. Germline V gives CDR1 LNHDA, CDR2 SQIVND (reference sequence). The CDR3 protein is CASTLDSTEKAFF. For the CDR3, the DNA is TGTGCCAGTACCTTGGACTCGACGGAAAAAGCTTTCTTT.

This clone turned up a few times. The chain combines TRBV18 with TRBJ2-5; possibly TRBD2 for D (6 bases). The germline V and J ends were trimmed by 0 bases and 9 bases, with 17 bases remaining between them. There are 15 residues in the CDR3. Germline assignment: CDR1 KGHSH and CDR2 LQKENI. As DNA, the CDR3 is TGTGCCAGCTCACCACCGAATCGAGGGACTTTGGCCCAGTACTTC. Residues: CASSPPNRGTLAQYF.